A selection of T cell receptor beta chains follows, all from one sample in a study of shared clonotypes between healthy human individuals. Data came from immunoSEQ multiplex PCR; TCRdb stores just in-frame clones and leaves some out. Here the sample spans some 2,500,000 clones, 93% being singletons. Sequenced: naive CD4+ T cells from PBMCs. These TCRs come from a man aged 18 to 30 in good health. Some clones in this sample may be carry-over from other donors' samples. CDR3s include the opening cysteine and the closing phenylalanine or tryptophan. A D gene is named only where the DNA matches it firmly. Size values are once, few and many counts, or a class for expanded clones, and some rows have none.

V,J,D,size,DNA,CDR3
TRBV30,TRBJ2-7,TRBD2,once,TGTGCCTGGAGTCTCGGGCGGGGGGCGCGGGGCGAGCAGTACTTC,CAWSLGRGARGEQYF
TRBV7-6,TRBJ2-2,TRBD2,.,TGTGCCAGCAGCCTAAAGGGACTAGCGAAAACGAACACCGGGGAGCTGTTTTTT,CASSLKGLAKTNTGELFF
TRBV11-3,TRBJ2-1,.,.,TGTGCCAGCAGCCAATCTAGTCGGGATGAGCAGTTCTTC,CASSQSSRDEQFF
TRBV12-2,TRBJ2-3,.,.,TGTGCAAGTCGCTTAGCCCGATCTAGCACAGATACGCAGTATTTT,CASRLARSSTDTQYF
TRBV28,TRBJ1-5,TRBD1,.,TGTGCCAGCACCGCACACCGGGACAGGGGGAATCAGCCCCAGCATTTT,CASTAHRDRGNQPQHF
TRBV5-5,TRBJ2-1,.,.,TGTGCCAGCAGCCCCTTACAGTACAATGAGCAGTTCTTC,CASSPLQYNEQFF
TRBV20-1,TRBJ2-2,.,.,TGCAGTGCTTACCGGACCGGGGAGCTGTTTTTT,CSAYRTGELFF
TRBV28,TRBJ1-4,.,.,TGTGCCAGCAGTTTGTCCAGTTTTAATGAAAAACTGTTTTTT,CASSLSSFNEKLFF
TRBV2,TRBJ2-1,TRBD2,.,TGTGCCAGCCTGGGACTAGCGGGATGGAATGAGCAGTTCTTC,CASLGLAGWNEQFF
TRBV28,TRBJ2-7,TRBD2,.,TGTGCCAGCCTCCGGGGGGACCGAGGCAGCGAGCAGTACTTC,CASLRGDRGSEQYF
TRBV6-1,TRBJ1-4,.,.,TGTGCCAGCAGGGGGGACCTTGAAAAACTGTTTTTT,CASRGDLEKLFF
TRBV19,TRBJ2-3,TRBD2,.,TGTGCCAGTAGTGCGGGACTAGCGGGTGGCACAGATACGCAGTATTTT,CASSAGLAGGTDTQYF
TRBV2,TRBJ2-1,TRBD2,.,TGTGCCAGCAGTGTAGCGGGGGAGCAGTTCTTC,CASSVAGEQFF
TRBV28,TRBJ2-3,TRBD2,.,TGTGCCAGCAGTTTTGGCGGGAGGGCCCGGCCAGATACGCAGTATTTT,CASSFGGRARPDTQYF
TRBV7-3,TRBJ1-2,.,.,TGTGCCAGCAGCTTAGATCTGACAGGCGGCTACACCTTC,CASSLDLTGGYTF